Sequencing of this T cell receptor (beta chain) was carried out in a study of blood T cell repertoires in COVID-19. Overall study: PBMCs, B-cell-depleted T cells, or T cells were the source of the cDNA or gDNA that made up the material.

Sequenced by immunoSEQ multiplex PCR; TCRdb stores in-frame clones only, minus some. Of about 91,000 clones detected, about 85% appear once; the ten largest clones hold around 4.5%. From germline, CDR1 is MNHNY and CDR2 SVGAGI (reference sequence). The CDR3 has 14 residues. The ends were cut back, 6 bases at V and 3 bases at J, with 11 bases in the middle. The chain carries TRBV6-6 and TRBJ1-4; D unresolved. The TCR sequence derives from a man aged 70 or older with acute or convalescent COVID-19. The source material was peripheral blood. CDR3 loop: CASRVIAANEKLFF. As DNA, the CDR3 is TGTGCCAGCAGGGTTATAGCCGCTAATGAAAAACTGTTTTTT.